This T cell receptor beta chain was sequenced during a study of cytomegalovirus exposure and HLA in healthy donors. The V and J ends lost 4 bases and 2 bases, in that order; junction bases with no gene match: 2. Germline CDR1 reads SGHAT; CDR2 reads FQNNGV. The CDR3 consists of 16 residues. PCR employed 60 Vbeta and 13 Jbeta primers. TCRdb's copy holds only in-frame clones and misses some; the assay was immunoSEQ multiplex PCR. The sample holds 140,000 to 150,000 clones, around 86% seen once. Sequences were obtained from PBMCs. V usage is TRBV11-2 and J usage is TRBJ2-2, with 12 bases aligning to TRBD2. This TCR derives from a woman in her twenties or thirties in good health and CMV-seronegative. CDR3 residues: CASSSGLAGNTGELFF. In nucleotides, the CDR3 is TGTGCCAGCAGCTCGGGACTAGCGGGTAACACCGGGGAGCTGTTTTTT.